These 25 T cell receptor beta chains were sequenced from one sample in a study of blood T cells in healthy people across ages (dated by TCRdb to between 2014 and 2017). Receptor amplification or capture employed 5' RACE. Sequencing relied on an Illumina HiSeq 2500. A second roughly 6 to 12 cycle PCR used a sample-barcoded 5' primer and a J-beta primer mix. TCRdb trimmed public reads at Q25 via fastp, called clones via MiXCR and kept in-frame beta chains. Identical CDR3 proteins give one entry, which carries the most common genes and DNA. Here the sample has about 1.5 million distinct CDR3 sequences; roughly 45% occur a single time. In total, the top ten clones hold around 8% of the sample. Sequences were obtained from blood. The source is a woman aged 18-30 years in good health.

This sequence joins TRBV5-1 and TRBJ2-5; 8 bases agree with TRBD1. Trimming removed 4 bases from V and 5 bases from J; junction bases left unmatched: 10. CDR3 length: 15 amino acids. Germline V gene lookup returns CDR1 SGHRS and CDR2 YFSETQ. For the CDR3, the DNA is TGCGCCAGCAGCCCTTTCGGACAGGGAGGCGAGACCCAGTACTTC. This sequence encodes CASSPFGQGGETQYF.

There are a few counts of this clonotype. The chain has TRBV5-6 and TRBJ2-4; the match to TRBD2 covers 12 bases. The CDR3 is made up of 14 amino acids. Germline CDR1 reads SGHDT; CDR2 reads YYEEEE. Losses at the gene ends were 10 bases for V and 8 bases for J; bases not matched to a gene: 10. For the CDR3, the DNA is TGTGCCTCCCGACTAGCGGGAGATTTGTACATTCAGTACTTC. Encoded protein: CASRLAGDLYIQYF.

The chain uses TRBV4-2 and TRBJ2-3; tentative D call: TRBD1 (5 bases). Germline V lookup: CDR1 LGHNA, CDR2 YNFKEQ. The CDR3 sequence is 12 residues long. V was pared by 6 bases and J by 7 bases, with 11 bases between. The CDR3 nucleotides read TGTGCCAGCAGTAAGGACACCCATACGCAGTATTTT. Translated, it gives CASSKDTHTQYF.

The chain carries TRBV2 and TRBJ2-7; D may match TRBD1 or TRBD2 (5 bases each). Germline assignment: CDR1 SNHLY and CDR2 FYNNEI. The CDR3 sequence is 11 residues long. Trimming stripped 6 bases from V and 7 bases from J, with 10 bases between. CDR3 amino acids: CASRTEGEQYF. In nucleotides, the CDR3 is TGTGCCAGCAGGACAGAGGGAGAGCAGTACTTC.

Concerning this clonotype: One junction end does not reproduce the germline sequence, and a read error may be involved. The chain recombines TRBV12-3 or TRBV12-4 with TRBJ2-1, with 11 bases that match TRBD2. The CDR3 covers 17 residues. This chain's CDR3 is CASSLTGTSGFYNEQFF. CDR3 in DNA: TGTGCCAGCAGTTTAACAGGGACTAGCGGCTTCTACAACGAGCAGTTCTTC.

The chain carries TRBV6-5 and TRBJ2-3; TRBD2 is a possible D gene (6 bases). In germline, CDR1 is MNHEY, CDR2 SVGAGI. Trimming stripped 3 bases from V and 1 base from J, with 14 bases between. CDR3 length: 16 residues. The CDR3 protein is CASSYSRGAGTDTQYF. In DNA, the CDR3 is TGTGCCAGCAGTTATTCCCGCGGGGCTGGCACAGATACGCAGTATTTT.

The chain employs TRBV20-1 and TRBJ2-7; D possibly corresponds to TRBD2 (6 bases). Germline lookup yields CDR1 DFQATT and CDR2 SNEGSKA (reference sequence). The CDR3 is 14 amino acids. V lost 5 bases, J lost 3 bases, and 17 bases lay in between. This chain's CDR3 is CSAELLAGRYEQYF. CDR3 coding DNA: TGCAGTGCTGAATTACTGGCGGGACGCTACGAGCAGTACTTC.

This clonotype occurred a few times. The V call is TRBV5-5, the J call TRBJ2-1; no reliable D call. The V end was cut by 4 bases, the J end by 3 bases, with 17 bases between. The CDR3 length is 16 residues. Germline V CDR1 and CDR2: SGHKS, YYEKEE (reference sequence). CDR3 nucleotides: TGTGCCAGCAGCCTACCCGAACGGAGCGTCTACAATGAGCAGTTCTTC. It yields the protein CASSLPERSVYNEQFF. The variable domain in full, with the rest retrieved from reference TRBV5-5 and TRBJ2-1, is DAGVTQSPTHLIKTRGQQVTLRCSPISGHKSVSWYQQVLGQGPQFIFQYYEKEERGRGNFPDRFSARQFPNYSSELNVNALLLGDSALYLCASSLPERSVYNEQFFGPGTRLTVL.

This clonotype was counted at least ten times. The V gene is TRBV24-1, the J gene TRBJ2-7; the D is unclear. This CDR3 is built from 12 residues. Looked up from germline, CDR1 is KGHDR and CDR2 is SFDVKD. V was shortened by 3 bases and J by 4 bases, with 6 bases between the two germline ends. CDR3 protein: CATSDDGYEQYF. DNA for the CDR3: TGTGCCACCAGTGATGACGGGTACGAGCAGTACTTC.

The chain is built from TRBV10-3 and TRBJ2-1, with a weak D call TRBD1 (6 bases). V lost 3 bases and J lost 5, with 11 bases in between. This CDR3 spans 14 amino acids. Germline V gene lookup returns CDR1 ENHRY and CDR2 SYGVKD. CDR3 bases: TGTGCCATCAGTGACAGGGGTTCCGACAATGAGCAGTTCTTC. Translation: CAISDRGSDNEQFF.

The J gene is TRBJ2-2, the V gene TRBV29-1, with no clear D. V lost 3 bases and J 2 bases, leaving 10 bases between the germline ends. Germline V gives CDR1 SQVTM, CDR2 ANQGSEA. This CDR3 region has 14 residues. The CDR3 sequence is CSVEQQLNTGELFF. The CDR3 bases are TGCAGCGTTGAGCAGCAGCTTAACACCGGGGAGCTGTTTTTT.

Here the CDR3 DNA reads TGCGCCAGCAGCCGAGTCCCGGGACTGTACCAAGAGACCCAGTACTTC. Its translation is CASSRVPGLYQETQYF. The J gene is TRBJ2-7, the V gene TRBV4-1; tentative D call: TRBD2 (6 bases). The J call may be incorrect, as the DNA end agrees better with TRBJ2-5. The CDR3 is 16 amino acids. CDR1 and CDR2 (germline): MGHRA, YSYEKL.

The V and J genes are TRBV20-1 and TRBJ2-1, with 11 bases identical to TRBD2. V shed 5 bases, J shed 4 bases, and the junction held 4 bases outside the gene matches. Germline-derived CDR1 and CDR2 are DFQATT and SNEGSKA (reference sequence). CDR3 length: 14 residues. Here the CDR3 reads CSAPPSGGYNEQFF. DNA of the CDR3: TGCAGTGCTCCACCTAGCGGGGGGTACAATGAGCAGTTCTTC.

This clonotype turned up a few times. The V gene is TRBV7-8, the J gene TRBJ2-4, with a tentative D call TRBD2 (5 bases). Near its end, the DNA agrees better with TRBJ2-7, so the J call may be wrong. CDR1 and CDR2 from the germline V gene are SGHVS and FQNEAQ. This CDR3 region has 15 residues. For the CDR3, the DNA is TGTGCCAGCAGCTTAAATTCAGGACTGCCCTACGAGCAGTACTTC. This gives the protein CASSLNSGLPYEQYF.

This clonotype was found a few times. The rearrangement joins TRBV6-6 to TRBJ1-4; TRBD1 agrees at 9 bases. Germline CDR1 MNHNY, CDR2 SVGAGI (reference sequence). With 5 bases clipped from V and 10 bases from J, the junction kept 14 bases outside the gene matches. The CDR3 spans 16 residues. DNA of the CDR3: TGTGCCAGCAGTACCGGTACAGGGGGCAACTCCGGAAAACTGTTTTTT. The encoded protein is CASSTGTGGNSGKLFF.

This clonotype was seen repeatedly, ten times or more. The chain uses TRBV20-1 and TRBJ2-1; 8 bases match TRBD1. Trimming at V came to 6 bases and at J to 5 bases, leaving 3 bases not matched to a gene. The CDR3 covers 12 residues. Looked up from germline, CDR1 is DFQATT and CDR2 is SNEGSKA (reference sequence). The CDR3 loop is CSARTGNNEQFF. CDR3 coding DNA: TGCAGTGCCAGGACAGGGAACAATGAGCAGTTCTTC.

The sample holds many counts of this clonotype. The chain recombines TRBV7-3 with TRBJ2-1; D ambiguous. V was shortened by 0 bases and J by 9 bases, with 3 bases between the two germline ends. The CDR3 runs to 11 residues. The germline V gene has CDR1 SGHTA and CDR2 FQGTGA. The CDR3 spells CASSLTGEQFF. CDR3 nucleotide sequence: TGTGCCAGCAGCTTAACCGGTGAGCAGTTCTTC.

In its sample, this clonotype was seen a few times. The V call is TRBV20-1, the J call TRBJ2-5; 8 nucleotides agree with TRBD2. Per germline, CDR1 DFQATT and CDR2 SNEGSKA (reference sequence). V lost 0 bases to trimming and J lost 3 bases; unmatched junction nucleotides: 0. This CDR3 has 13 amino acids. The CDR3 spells CSARDSGKETQYF. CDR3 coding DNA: TGCAGTGCTAGAGATAGCGGGAAAGAGACCCAGTACTTC.

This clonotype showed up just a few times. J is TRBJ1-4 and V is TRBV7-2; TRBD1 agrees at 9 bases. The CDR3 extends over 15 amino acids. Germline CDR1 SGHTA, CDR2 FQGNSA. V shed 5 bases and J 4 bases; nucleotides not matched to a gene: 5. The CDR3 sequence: CASSIGQGFNEKLFF. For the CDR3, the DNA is TGTGCCAGCAGCATCGGACAGGGGTTTAATGAAAAACTGTTTTTT.

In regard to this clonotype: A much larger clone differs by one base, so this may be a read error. CDR3 sequence: CSVRRQTNEKLFF. For the CDR3, the DNA is TGCAGCGTTCGGAGGCAAACTAATGAAAAACTGTTTTTT. This rearrangement joins TRBV29-1 to TRBJ1-4; unclear D gene. V lost 5 bases to trimming and J lost 1 base, with 8 bases between them. This CDR3 is built from 13 residues. Germline V lookup: CDR1 SQVTM, CDR2 ANQGSEA.

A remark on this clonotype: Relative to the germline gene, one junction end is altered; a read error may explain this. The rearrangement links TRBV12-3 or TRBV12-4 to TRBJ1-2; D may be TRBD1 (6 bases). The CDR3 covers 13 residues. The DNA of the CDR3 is TGTACCAGCAGTCCAGGGGCTTGGCGTGGCTACACCTTC. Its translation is CTSSPGAWRGYTF.

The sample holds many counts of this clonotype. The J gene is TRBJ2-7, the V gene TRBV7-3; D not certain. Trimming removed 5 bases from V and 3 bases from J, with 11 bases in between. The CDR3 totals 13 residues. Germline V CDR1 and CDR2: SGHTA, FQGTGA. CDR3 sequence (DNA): TGTGCCAGCAGCGTCTCAGAGAACTACGAGCAGTACTTC. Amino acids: CASSVSENYEQYF. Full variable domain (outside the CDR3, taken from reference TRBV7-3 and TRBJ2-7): GAGVSQTPSNKVTEKGKYVELRCDPISGHTALYWYRQSLGQGPEFLIYFQGTGAADDSGLPNDRFFAVRPEGSVSTLKIQRTERGDSAVYLCASSVSENYEQYFGPGTRLTVT.

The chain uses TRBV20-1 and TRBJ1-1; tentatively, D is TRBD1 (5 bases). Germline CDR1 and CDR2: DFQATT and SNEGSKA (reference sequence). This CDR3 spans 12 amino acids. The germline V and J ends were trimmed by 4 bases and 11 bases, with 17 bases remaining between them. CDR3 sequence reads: CSATPGLGPAFF. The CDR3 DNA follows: TGCAGTGCTACACCGGGACTGGGGCCGGCTTTCTTT.

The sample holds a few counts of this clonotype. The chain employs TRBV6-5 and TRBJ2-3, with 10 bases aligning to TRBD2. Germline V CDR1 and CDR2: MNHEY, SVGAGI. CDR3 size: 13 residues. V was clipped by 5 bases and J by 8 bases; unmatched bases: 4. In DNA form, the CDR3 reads TGTGCCAGCAGTAGCGGGGGGGCAGGTACGCAGTATTTT. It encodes CASSSGGAGTQYF.

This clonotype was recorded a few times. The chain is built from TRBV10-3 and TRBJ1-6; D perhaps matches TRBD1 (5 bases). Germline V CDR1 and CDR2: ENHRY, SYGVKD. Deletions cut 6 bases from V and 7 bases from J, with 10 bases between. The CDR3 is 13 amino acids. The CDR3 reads CAIRQESNSPLHF. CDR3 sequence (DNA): TGTGCCATCAGACAGGAGTCCAATTCACCCCTCCACTTT.